This T cell receptor beta chain was sequenced for a study of T cell repertoires in aging, cancer and after chemotherapy. Overall study: Patients with glioblastoma brain tumors were sampled before and after temozolomide-based therapy.

Multiplex touch-down PCR with TRB-A/B primers amplified rearranged V-D-J TRB sequences. TCRdb fed the multiplex PCR reads into MiXCR, producing one record per CDR3 protein. The sample lists over a thousand distinct CDR3 sequences; around 30% were seen once. Amplification of TCR beta used genomic DNA extracted from peripheral blood. Per the germline V gene, CDR1 is KGHSH and CDR2 is LQKENI. The CDR3 is 15 residues long. J gave up 5 bases and V 0 bases, and 4 bases lay outside the gene matches. The TCR was taken from a human donor with a solid tumor. The sequencing input was blood. The V and J genes are TRBV18 and TRBJ2-3; 8 nucleotides line up with TRBD2. The CDR3 loop reads CASSPPGLGLDTQYF. CDR3 sequence (DNA): TGTGCCAGCTCACCACCGGGACTAGGTCTAGATACGCAGTATTTT.